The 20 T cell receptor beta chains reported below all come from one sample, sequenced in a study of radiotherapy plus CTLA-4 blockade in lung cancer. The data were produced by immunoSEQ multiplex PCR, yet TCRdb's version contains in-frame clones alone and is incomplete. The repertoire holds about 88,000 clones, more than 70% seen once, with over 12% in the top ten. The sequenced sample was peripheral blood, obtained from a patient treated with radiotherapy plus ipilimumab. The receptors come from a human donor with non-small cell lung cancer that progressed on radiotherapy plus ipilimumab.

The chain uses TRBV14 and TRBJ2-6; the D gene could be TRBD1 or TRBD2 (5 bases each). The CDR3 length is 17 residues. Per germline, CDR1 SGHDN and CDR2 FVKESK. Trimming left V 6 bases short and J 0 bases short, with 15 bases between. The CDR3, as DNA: TGTGCCAGCAGGCGATGGGACGGTGACTCTGGGGCCAACGTCCTGACTTTC. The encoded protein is CASRRWDGDSGANVLTF.

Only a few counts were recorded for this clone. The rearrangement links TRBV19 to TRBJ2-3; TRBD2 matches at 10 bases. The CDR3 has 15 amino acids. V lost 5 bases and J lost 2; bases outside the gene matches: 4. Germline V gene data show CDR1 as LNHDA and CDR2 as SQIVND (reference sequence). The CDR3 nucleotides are TGTGCCAGTAGTTCCGGGACTAGCGACACAGATACGCAGTATTTT. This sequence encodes CASSSGTSDTDTQYF. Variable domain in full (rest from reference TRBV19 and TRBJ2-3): DGGITQSPKYLFRKEGQNVTLSCEQNLNHDAMYWYRQDPGQGLRLIYYSQIVNDFQKGDIAEGYSVSREKKESFPLTVTSAQKNPTAFYLCASSSGTSDTDTQYFGPGTRLTVL.

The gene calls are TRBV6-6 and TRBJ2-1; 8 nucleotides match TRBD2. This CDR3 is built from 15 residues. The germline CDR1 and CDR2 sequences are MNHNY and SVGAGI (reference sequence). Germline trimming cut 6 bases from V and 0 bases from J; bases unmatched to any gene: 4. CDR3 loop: CASRYGRDSYNEQFF. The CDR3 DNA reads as TGTGCCAGCAGATACGGGAGGGACTCCTACAATGAGCAGTTCTTC.

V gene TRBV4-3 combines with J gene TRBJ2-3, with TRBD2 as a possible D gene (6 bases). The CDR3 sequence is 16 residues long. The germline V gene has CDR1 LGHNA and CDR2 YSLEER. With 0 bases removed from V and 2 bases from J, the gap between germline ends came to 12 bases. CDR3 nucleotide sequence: TGCGCCAGCAGCCAAGATCGGGCGGGATCCACAGATACGCAGTATTTT. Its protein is CASSQDRAGSTDTQYF.

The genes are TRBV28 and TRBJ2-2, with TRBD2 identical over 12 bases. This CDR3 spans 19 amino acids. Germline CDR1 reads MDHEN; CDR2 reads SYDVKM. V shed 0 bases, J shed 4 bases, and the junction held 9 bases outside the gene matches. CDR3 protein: CASSLWEDLAGGGTGELFF. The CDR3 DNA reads TGTGCCAGCAGTTTATGGGAGGACCTAGCGGGAGGGGGCACCGGGGAGCTGTTTTTT.

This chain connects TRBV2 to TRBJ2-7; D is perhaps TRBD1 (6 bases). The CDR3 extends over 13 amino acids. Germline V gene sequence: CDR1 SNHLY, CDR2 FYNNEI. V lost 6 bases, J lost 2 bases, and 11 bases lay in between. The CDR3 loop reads CASRRTEAYEQYF. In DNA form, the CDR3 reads TGTGCCAGCAGGCGGACAGAAGCCTACGAGCAGTACTTC. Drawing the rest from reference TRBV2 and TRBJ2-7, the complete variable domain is EPEVTQTPSHQVTQMGQEVILRCVPISNHLYFYWYRQILGQKVEFLVSFYNNEISEKSEIFDDQFSVERPDGSNFTLKIRSTKLEDSAMYFCASRRTEAYEQYFGPGTRLTVT.

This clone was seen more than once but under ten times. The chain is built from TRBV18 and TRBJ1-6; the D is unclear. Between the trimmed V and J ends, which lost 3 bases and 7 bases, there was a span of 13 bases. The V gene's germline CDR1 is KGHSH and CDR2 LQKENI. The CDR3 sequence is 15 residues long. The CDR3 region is CASSPGKYGNSPLHF. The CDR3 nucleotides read TGTGCCAGCTCACCTGGGAAGTACGGCAATTCACCCCTCCACTTT.

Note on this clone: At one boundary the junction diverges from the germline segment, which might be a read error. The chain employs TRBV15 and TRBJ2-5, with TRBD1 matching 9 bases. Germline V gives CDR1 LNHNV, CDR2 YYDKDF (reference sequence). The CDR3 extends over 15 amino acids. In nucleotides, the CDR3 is TGTGCCACCAGCGGAGATAACAGGGGGCGGGAAACCCAGTACTTC. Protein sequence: CATSGDNRGRETQYF.

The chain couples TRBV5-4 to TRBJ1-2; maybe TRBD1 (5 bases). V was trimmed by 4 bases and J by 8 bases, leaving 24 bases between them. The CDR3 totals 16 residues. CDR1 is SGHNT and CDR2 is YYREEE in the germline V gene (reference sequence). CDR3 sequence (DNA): TGTGCCAGCAGCCCTACCGTAGAGGGGCGAAAGGAAGGCTACACCTTC. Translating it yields CASSPTVEGRKEGYTF. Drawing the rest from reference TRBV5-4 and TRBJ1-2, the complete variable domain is ETGVTQSPTHLIKTRGQQVTLRCSSQSGHNTVSWYQQALGQGPQFIFQYYREEENGRGNFPPRFSGLQFPNYSSELNVNALELDDSALYLCASSPTVEGRKEGYTFGSGTRLTVV.

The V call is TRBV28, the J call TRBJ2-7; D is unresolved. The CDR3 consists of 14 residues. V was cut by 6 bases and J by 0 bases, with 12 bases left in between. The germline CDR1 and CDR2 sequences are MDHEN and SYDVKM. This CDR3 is CASSDWNLSYEQYF. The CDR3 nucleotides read TGTGCCAGCAGCGACTGGAACCTCTCCTACGAGCAGTACTTC.

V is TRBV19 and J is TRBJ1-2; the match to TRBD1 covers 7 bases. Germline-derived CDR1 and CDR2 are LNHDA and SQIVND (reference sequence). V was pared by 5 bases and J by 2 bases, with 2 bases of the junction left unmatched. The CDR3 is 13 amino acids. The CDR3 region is CASSQGQNYGYTF. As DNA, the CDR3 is TGTGCCAGTAGTCAGGGACAGAACTATGGCTACACCTTC.

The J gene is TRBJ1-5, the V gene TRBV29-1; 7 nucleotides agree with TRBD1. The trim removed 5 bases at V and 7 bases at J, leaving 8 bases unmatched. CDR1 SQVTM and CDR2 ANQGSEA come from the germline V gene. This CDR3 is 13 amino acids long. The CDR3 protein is CSVSGGVGQPQHF. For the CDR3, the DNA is TGCAGCGTTTCAGGGGGGGTGGGACAGCCCCAGCATTTT.

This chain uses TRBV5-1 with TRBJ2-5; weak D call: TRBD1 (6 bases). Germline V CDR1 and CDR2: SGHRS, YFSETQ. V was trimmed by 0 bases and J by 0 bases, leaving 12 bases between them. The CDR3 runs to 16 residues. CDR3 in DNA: TGCGCCAGCAGCTTGGAGGTAGGGACATACCAAGAGACCCAGTACTTC. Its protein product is CASSLEVGTYQETQYF.

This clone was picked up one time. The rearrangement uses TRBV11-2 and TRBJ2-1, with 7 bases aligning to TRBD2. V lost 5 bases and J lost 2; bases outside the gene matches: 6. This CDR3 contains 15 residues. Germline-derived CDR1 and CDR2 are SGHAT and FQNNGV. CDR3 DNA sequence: TGTGCCAGCAGCCCCAGGCTAGCGGCCTACAATGAGCAGTTCTTC. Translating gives CASSPRLAAYNEQFF.

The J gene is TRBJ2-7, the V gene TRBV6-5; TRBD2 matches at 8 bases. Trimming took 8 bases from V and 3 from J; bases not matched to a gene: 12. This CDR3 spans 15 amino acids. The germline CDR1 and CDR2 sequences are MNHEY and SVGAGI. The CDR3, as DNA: TGTGCCAGCCGCGGGGGTCTTCGGGAGGGCTACGAGCAGTACTTC. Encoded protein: CASRGGLREGYEQYF.

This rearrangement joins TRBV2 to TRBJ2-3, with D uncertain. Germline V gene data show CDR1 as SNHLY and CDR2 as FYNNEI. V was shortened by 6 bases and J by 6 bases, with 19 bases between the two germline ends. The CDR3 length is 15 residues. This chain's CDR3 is CASRDPFSRIDTQYF. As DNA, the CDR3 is TGTGCCAGCAGGGATCCTTTCTCCCGCATCGATACGCAGTATTTT.

CDR3 in amino acids: CASSVDSGRKKLFF. CDR3 DNA: TGTGCCAGCAGCGTCGACTCAGGACGGAAAAAACTGTTTTTT. V is TRBV9 and J is TRBJ1-4; no definite D call. The ends were cut back, 2 bases at V and 9 bases at J, with 14 bases in the middle. In germline, CDR1 is SGDLS, CDR2 YYNGEE. The length of the CDR3 is 14 residues.

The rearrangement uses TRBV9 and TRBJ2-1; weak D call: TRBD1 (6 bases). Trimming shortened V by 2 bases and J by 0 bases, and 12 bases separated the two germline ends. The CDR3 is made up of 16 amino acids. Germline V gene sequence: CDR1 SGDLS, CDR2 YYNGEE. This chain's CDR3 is CASSVGGSSSYNEQFF. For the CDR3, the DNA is TGTGCCAGCAGCGTTGGGGGCTCGAGCTCCTACAATGAGCAGTTCTTC.

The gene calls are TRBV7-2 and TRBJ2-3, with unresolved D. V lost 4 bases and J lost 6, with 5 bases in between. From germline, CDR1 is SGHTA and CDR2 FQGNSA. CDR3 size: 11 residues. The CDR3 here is CASSSYDTQYF. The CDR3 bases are TGTGCCAGCAGCTCCTACGATACGCAGTATTTT.

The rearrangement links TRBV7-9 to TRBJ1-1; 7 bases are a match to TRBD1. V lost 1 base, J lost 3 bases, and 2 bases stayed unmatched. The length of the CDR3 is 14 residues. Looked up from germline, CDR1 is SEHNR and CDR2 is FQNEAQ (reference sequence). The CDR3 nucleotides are TGTGCCAGCAGCTTAGGCAGGGGGGACACTGAAGCTTTCTTT. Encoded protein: CASSLGRGDTEAFF.